These 5 T cell receptor beta chains came from one sample sequenced in a study of shared clonotypes between healthy human individuals. TCRdb's table, derived via immunoSEQ multiplex PCR, lists solely in-frame clones and lacks some. The sample lists roughly 2.5 million clones; more than 80% were seen once. The sample was naive CD4+ T cells sorted from blood. The subset denotes: CD45RA+ positively selected. The receptors shown here come from a man aged 18 to 35 in good health.

This chain uses TRBV5-1 with TRBJ2-5; tentatively, D is TRBD2 (5 bases). CDR3 length: 12 amino acids. V was pared by 5 bases and J by 5 bases, with 10 bases between. From germline, CDR1 is SGHRS and CDR2 YFSETQ. DNA for the CDR3: TGCGCCAGCAGTCAGGACTCGGAGACCCAGTACTTC. Protein sequence: CASSQDSETQYF.

Concerning this clone: Other DNA variants within this sample encode the same CDR3. The chain is built from TRBV10-3 and TRBJ2-5, with D uncertain. Trimming took 3 bases from V and 3 from J, leaving 5 bases between them. This CDR3 is 12 amino acids long. Per germline, CDR1 ENHRY and CDR2 SYGVKD. The CDR3 DNA reads TGTGCCATCAGTGACAGAGAAGAGACCCAGTACTTC. This sequence encodes CAISDREETQYF.

This chain joins TRBV5-1 and TRBJ2-2; D might be TRBD1 (6 bases). The V end lost 6 bases, the J end lost 6 bases, and 12 bases lay between the germline ends. CDR1 is SGHRS, CDR2 YFSETQ, per germline. CDR3 length: 13 amino acids. The CDR3 region has the DNA TGCGCCAGCACCTCGGACAGACCCGGGGAGCTGTTTTTT. Its translation: CASTSDRPGELFF.

Written as DNA, the CDR3 is TGTGCCAGCAGCCTGAGCGGGGGACAGTCCTACGAGCAGTACTTC. Translating it yields CASSLSGGQSYEQYF. The chain has TRBV6-5 and TRBJ2-7; tentatively, D is TRBD2 (8 bases). Per germline, CDR1 MNHEY and CDR2 SVGAGI. CDR3 length: 15 residues. The V gene lost 6 bases and the J gene lost 1 base, with 16 bases spanning the gap.

A word on this clone: Distinct nucleotide sequences in the sample also encode this CDR3. The chain combines TRBV19 with TRBJ2-1; no reliable D call. Germline-derived CDR1 and CDR2 are LNHDA and SQIVND (reference sequence). The V and J ends lost 3 bases and 0 bases respectively, with 3 bases between them. There are 13 residues in the CDR3. The CDR3 nucleotides are TGTGCCAGTAGTATTAGCTCCTACAATGAGCAGTTCTTC. Translating it yields CASSISSYNEQFF. Looking up the rest from reference TRBV19 and TRBJ2-1 gives the full variable domain: DGGITQSPKYLFRKEGQNVTLSCEQNLNHDAMYWYRQDPGQGLRLIYYSQIVNDFQKGDIAEGYSVSREKKESFPLTVTSAQKNPTAFYLCASSISSYNEQFFGPGTRLTVL.